One and the same sample provided the 25 T cell receptor beta chains below, sequenced in a study of Tregs in tolerant kidney transplant recipients. These TCRs are of unknown antigen specificity. The method was immunoSEQ multiplex PCR; TCRdb's version includes in-frame clones alone and lacks a portion of them. The sample yields 35,000 to 50,000 clones, 95% seen once. The sequenced sample was Tregs from blood cultured with allogeneic cells. The source is a human donor in good health.

This clone was seen only once. The chain recombines TRBV18 with TRBJ2-5; 7 bases agree with TRBD1. Trimming took 3 bases from V and 1 from J; bases not matched to a gene: 2. This CDR3 is 14 amino acids long. Per the germline V gene, CDR1 is KGHSH and CDR2 is LQKENI. This CDR3 is CASSPRTGQETQYF. CDR3 in DNA: TGTGCCAGCTCACCGCGGACAGGCCAAGAGACCCAGTACTTC.

The chain uses TRBV18 and TRBJ1-4; 7 bases align to TRBD1. The CDR3 has 16 amino acids. After removal of 3 bases from V and 0 bases from J, the junction contained 4 bases not matched to a gene. Germline CDR1 and CDR2: KGHSH and LQKENI. CDR3 sequence (DNA): TGTGCCAGCTCACCCGACAGGGCGACAACTAATGAAAAACTGTTTTTT. Its protein is CASSPDRATTNEKLFF.

The V and J genes are TRBV30 and TRBJ1-2, with D tentatively TRBD1 (5 bases). The CDR3 loop spans 13 amino acids. Trimming pared 1 base from V and 3 bases from J, leaving 9 bases between. CDR1 is GTSNPN and CDR2 is SVGIG in the germline V gene (reference sequence). CDR3 in amino acids: CAWSGRGDYGYTF. For the CDR3, the DNA is TGTGCCTGGAGTGGTAGGGGCGACTATGGCTACACCTTC.

This sequence joins TRBV29-1 and TRBJ2-1, with 11 bases that match TRBD2. V was clipped by 7 bases and J by 7 bases; unmatched bases: 9. CDR1 is SQVTM, CDR2 ANQGSEA, per germline. CDR3 size: 14 residues. The CDR3 sequence is CSGSGASGRNEQFF. Written as DNA, the CDR3 is TGCAGCGGAAGTGGGGCTAGCGGGAGGAATGAGCAGTTCTTC.

The V call is TRBV29-1, the J call TRBJ1-4; tentative D call: TRBD1 (5 bases). Trimming stripped 4 bases from V and 10 bases from J, with 16 bases between. This CDR3 region has 13 residues. Germline V gene lookup returns CDR1 SQVTM and CDR2 ANQGSEA. CDR3 nucleotide sequence: TGCAGCGTTGGAGGGGACCTCGGGGGAAAACTGTTTTTT. Translated: CSVGGDLGGKLFF.

V gene TRBV5-1 combines with J gene TRBJ2-2; D is perhaps TRBD2 (5 bases). The V gene's germline CDR1 is SGHRS and CDR2 YFSETQ. This CDR3 contains 15 residues. Trimming pared 4 bases from V and 6 bases from J, leaving 16 bases between. CDR3 sequence (DNA): TGCGCCAGCAGCCAGGTGGCCCCAGCGGCCGGGGAGCTGTTTTTT. It yields the protein CASSQVAPAAGELFF.

The CDR3 nucleotides are TGTGCCAGCTCACCACAGGGACTAGCGTCCGGCGGGGAGCTGTTTTTT. Its protein product is CASSPQGLASGGELFF. The chain employs TRBV18 and TRBJ2-2; 10 nucleotides line up with TRBD2. V lost 1 base, J lost 7 bases, and 6 bases stayed unmatched. Germline V lookup: CDR1 KGHSH, CDR2 LQKENI. The length of the CDR3 is 16 residues.

The CDR3 loop is CASSSMGGQGETQYF. The CDR3, as DNA: TGTGCCAGCAGCTCCATGGGGGGGCAGGGAGAGACCCAGTACTTC. This rearrangement joins TRBV7-3 to TRBJ2-5; TRBD2 is a possible D gene (7 bases). Deletions cut 4 bases from V and 4 bases from J, with 16 bases between. In germline, CDR1 is SGHTA, CDR2 FQGTGA. The CDR3 covers 15 residues.

The chain has TRBV29-1 and TRBJ2-5, with 8 bases lining up with TRBD1. Per germline, CDR1 SQVTM and CDR2 ANQGSEA. The V segment lost 5 bases and the J segment 2 bases; nucleotides outside the gene matches: 4. This CDR3 spans 13 amino acids. CDR3 nucleotides: TGCAGCGTTATACAGGGGGGACAAGAGACCCAGTACTTC. Its protein is CSVIQGGQETQYF.

V gene TRBV30 combines with J gene TRBJ1-2, with D possibly being TRBD1 (6 bases). The CDR3 totals 14 residues. The germline V gene has CDR1 GTSNPN and CDR2 SVGIG (reference sequence). Trimming shortened V by 2 bases and J by 4 bases, and 14 bases separated the two germline ends. This CDR3 reads CAWSTGYRGYGYTF. In nucleotides, the CDR3 is TGTGCCTGGAGTACAGGGTATCGGGGCTATGGCTACACCTTC. The whole variable domain, remainder taken from reference TRBV30 and TRBJ1-2, is SQTIHQWPATLVQPVGSPLSLECTVEGTSNPNLYWYRQAAGRGLQLLFYSVGIGQISSEVPQNLSASRPQDRQFILSSKKLLLSDSGFYLCAWSTGYRGYGYTFGSGTRLTVV.

Remarks on this clone: An end of the junction differs from the germline gene, which may be a read error. The chain has TRBV19 and TRBJ1-5, with D uncertain. The CDR3 consists of 13 residues. Germline V gene sequence: CDR1 LNHDA, CDR2 SQIVND (reference sequence). CDR3 coding DNA: TGTGCCGGTAGTATGACGGCGGTTCAGCCCCAGCATTTT. Translating it yields CAGSMTAVQPQHF.

This rearrangement joins TRBV6-6 to TRBJ1-2, with no clear D. This CDR3 comprises 15 residues. Between the trimmed V and J ends, which lost 0 bases and 4 bases, there was a span of 12 bases. Per germline, CDR1 MNHNY and CDR2 SVGAGI (reference sequence). CDR3 region: CASSYSIRNLYGYTF. CDR3 in DNA: TGTGCCAGCAGTTACTCGATCCGAAACCTCTATGGCTACACCTTC.

CDR3 sequence reads: CANQGVHGELFF. CDR3 coding DNA: TGTGCCAACCAGGGGGTTCACGGGGAGCTGTTTTTT. The chain recombines TRBV5-4 with TRBJ2-2, with TRBD1 identical over 7 bases. The CDR3 contains 12 residues. Germline assignment: CDR1 SGHNT and CDR2 YYREEE (reference sequence). J was trimmed by 7 bases and V by 9 bases; bases with no gene match: 6.

The rearrangement uses TRBV7-6 and TRBJ1-6; D is possibly TRBD1 (6 bases). Germline-derived CDR1 and CDR2 are SGHVS and FNYEAQ. Trimming stripped 1 base from V and 9 bases from J, with 13 bases between. The length of the CDR3 is 15 residues. The CDR3 DNA sequence: TGTGCCAGCAGCTTAGTTTTGGGGGCGGGTTCACCCCTCCACTTT. Translating it yields CASSLVLGAGSPLHF.

The genes are TRBV21-1 and TRBJ2-7; TRBD2 is the table's D call, not checked against the DNA. TRBV21-1 is classified as a pseudogene. The CDR3 contains 14 residues. DNA of the CDR3: TGTGCCAGCAGCCAGCGGGAGGCCTCCTACGAGCAGTACTTC. Its protein is CASSQREASYEQYF.

Here the CDR3 DNA reads TGCGCCAGCAGCCCCGGACAGGGATGGACTGAAGCTTTCTTT. Amino acid sequence: CASSPGQGWTEAFF. This sequence joins TRBV5-1 and TRBJ1-1, with 8 nucleotides matching TRBD1. Per the germline V gene, CDR1 is SGHRS and CDR2 is YFSETQ. The CDR3 is 14 residues long. V dropped 4 bases and J dropped 5; count of bases not matched to a gene: 7. Looking up the rest from reference TRBV5-1 and TRBJ1-1 gives the full variable domain: KAGVTQTPRYLIKTRGQQVTLSCSPISGHRSVSWYQQTPGQGLQFLFEYFSETQRNKGNFPGRFSGRQFSNSRSEMNVSTLELGDSALYLCASSPGQGWTEAFFGQGTRLTVV.

The V call is TRBV28, the J call TRBJ2-5; TRBD2 aligns across 16 bases. Trimming at V came to 5 bases and at J to 2 bases, leaving 20 bases not matched to a gene. Germline V CDR1 and CDR2: MDHEN, SYDVKM. CDR3 length equals 22 residues. CDR3 sequence (DNA): TGTGCCAGCAGTCTAACAGAAGCCGGGACTAGCGGGAGGGCTGAGAAACAAGAGACCCAGTACTTC. The encoded protein is CASSLTEAGTSGRAEKQETQYF.

The rearrangement uses TRBV6-4 and TRBJ1-2; 8 nucleotides align to TRBD1. The CDR3 runs to 13 residues. Unmatched junction bases numbered 3, after V lost 5 bases and J lost 4 bases. Germline values: CDR1 MRHNA, CDR2 SNTAGT. CDR3 amino acids: CASSQGASYGYTF. CDR3 in DNA: TGTGCCAGCAGTCAGGGGGCGAGCTATGGCTACACCTTC.

The rearrangement joins TRBV7-2 to TRBJ1-6; no clear D. In germline, CDR1 is SGHTA, CDR2 FQGNSA. Trimming shortened V by 1 base and J by 0 bases, and 16 bases separated the two germline ends. This CDR3 is 19 amino acids long. CDR3 sequence: CASSLEAVILGSYNSPLHF. As DNA, the CDR3 is TGTGCCAGCAGCTTAGAAGCCGTCATCCTAGGCTCCTATAATTCACCCCTCCACTTT.

The rearrangement uses TRBV7-8 and TRBJ1-5, with 9 bases aligning to TRBD1. CDR3 size: 15 residues. Looked up from germline, CDR1 is SGHVS and CDR2 is FQNEAQ. V was clipped by 5 bases and J by 5 bases; unmatched bases: 7. The CDR3 loop is CASSQSGTGYQPQHF. CDR3 coding DNA: TGTGCCAGCAGCCAATCCGGGACAGGGTATCAGCCCCAGCATTTT.

The chain couples TRBV14 to TRBJ1-5, with 7 positions matching TRBD1. The germline V gene has CDR1 SGHDN and CDR2 FVKESK. CDR3 size: 17 residues. The V gene end was trimmed by 4 bases and the J gene end by 7 bases; junction bases not matched to a gene: 16. The CDR3 coding sequence is TGTGCCAGCAGCCGCAGGGACTTCAGGGGGATCGGCCAGCCCCAGCATTTT. It specifies CASSRRDFRGIGQPQHF.

This chain joins TRBV18 and TRBJ2-3; unclear D gene. The V and J ends lost 4 bases and 4 bases respectively, with 6 bases between them. The V gene's germline CDR1 is KGHSH and CDR2 LQKENI. The CDR3 is 12 residues long. The CDR3 sequence: CASSQRADTQYF. The DNA for the CDR3 is TGTGCCAGCTCACAACGGGCAGATACGCAGTATTTT.

The rearrangement uses TRBV30 and TRBJ1-5; maybe TRBD1 (6 bases). Per germline, CDR1 GTSNPN and CDR2 SVGIG (reference sequence). This CDR3 has 14 amino acids. Trimming left V 3 bases short and J 4 bases short, with 13 bases between. The CDR3 protein is CAWSADRPNQPQHF. CDR3 coding DNA: TGTGCCTGGAGCGCCGACAGGCCAAATCAGCCCCAGCATTTT.

This clone was counted a single time. The rearrangement links TRBV27 to TRBJ2-1; TRBD2 matches 10 bases. The CDR3 is 14 residues long. Losses at the gene ends were 8 bases for V and 6 bases for J; bases not matched to a gene: 7. The germline gives CDR1 MNHEY, CDR2 SMNVEV (reference sequence). The CDR3 is CASGKAGGGNEQFF. CDR3 in DNA: TGTGCCAGCGGTAAAGCGGGAGGGGGCAATGAGCAGTTCTTC.

This clone was recorded only once. This CDR3 is CASSDGLRPTSNEQFF. In nucleotides, the CDR3 is TGTGCCAGCAGTGATGGGCTCCGACCTACTTCCAATGAGCAGTTCTTC. The chain employs TRBV2 and TRBJ2-1; unclear D gene. V lost 3 bases and J lost 6, with 18 bases in between. Germline V gene sequence: CDR1 SNHLY, CDR2 FYNNEI. This CDR3 contains 16 residues. The entire variable domain, with the rest obtained from reference TRBV2 and TRBJ2-1, is as follows: EPEVTQTPSHQVTQMGQEVILRCVPISNHLYFYWYRQILGQKVEFLVSFYNNEISEKSEIFDDQFSVERPDGSNFTLKIRSTKLEDSAMYFCASSDGLRPTSNEQFFGPGTRLTVL.